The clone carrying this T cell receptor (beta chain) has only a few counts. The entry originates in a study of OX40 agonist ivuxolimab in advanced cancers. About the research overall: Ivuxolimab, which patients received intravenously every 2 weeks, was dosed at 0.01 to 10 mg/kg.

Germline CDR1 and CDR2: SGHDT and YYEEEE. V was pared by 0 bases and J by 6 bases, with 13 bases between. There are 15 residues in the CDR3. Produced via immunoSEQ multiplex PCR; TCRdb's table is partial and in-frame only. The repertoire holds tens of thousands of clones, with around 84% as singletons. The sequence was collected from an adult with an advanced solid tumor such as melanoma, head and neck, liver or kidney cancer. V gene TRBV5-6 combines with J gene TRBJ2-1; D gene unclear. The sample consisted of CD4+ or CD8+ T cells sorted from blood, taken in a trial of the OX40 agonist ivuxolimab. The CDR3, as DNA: TGTGCCAGCAGCTTGGCCCTGGGATCTACCAATGAGCAGTTCTTC. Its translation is CASSLALGSTNEQFF.